The clone carrying this T cell receptor (beta chain) turned up a few times. The antigen is unknown. Notes on the study in general: The TCR gene usage of tumor memory CD4+ T cells clustered together with blood and lymph node memory CD4+ cells and with lymph node naive CD4+ cells.

Constant-region reverse primers amplified full-length variable regions, followed by semi-nested Nested Universal Primer A PCR. TCRdb fed the 5' RACE reads into MiXCR, producing one record per CDR3 protein. The sample consists of about 53,000 distinct CDR3 sequences, around 24% of them appearing once. Naive CD4+ T cells were purified with Tregs depleted by CD25. Sequencing was performed on tumor-infiltrating naive CD4+ T cells sorted from the breast tumor. Subset specified: naive CD4+ T cells, CD4+CD45RA+CD25-. This TCR was sampled from a female donor with breast cancer.

The CDR3 reads CASSRGPMNEQYF. CDR3 sequence (DNA): TGCGCCAGCAGCAGGGGCCCAATGAACGAGCAGTACTTC. V and J are TRBV5-1 and TRBJ2-7, with D possibly matching TRBD1 (5 bases). The germline V gene encodes CDR1 SGHRS and CDR2 YFSETQ. This CDR3 spans 13 amino acids. V was clipped by 4 bases and J by 5 bases, with 13 bases between them.